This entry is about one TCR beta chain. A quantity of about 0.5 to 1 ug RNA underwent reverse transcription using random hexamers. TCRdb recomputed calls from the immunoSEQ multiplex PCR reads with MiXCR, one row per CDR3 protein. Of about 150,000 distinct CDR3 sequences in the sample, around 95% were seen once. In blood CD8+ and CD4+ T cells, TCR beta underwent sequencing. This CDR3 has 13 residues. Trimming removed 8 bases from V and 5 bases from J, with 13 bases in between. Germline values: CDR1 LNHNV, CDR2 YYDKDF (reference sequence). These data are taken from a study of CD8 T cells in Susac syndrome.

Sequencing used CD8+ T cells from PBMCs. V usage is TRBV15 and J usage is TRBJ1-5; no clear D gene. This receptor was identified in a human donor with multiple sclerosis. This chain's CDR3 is CATASDDHQPQHF. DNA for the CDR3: TGTGCCACCGCTTCAGACGACCATCAGCCCCAGCATTTT.